The 4 T cell receptor beta chains in this list originate from one sample, sequenced in a study of T cells after yellow fever vaccination. TCRdb re-called the 5' RACE reads with MiXCR, one entry per CDR3 protein. This table has about 550,000 distinct CDR3 sequences, under 25% appearing once. This specimen consisted of PBMCs, obtained 15 days after the yellow fever booster vaccination. These TCRs come from a man younger than 40 who received the YFV17D yellow fever vaccine.

A few counts support this clonotype. The V gene is TRBV29-1, the J gene TRBJ2-7; 11 bases match TRBD1. The V gene end was trimmed by 6 bases and the J gene end by 2 bases; junction bases not matched to a gene: 9. This CDR3 has 15 residues. Germline CDR1 SQVTM, CDR2 ANQGSEA. CDR3 nucleotides: TGCAGCGTGGACATACCGGGACAGGGGGCCTACGAGCAGTACTTC. Amino acids: CSVDIPGQGAYEQYF.

CDR3 in DNA: TGTGCCAGCAGCTTGGTGACTCCCTGGAATGAGCAGTTCTTC. As protein: CASSLVTPWNEQFF. V is TRBV7-9 and J is TRBJ2-1; no clear D gene. This CDR3 is 14 amino acids long. Germline lookup yields CDR1 SEHNR and CDR2 FQNEAQ (reference sequence). V was shortened by 3 bases and J by 7 bases, with 13 bases between the two germline ends.

This chain joins TRBV10-2 and TRBJ2-7; D ambiguous. In germline, CDR1 is WSHSY, CDR2 SAAADI. V was cut by 7 bases and J by 2 bases, with 12 bases left in between. The CDR3 is 13 amino acids. The CDR3, as DNA: TGCGCCAGCACGACCGGATCGACCTACGAGCAGTACTTC. Residues: CASTTGSTYEQYF.

This clonotype was seen a handful of times. The chain couples TRBV20-1 to TRBJ2-7; TRBD2 aligns across 7 bases. Trimming cost V 0 bases and J 7 bases; bases outside gene matches: 15. The CDR3 is 16 residues long. Germline CDR1 is DFQATT and CDR2 is SNEGSKA (reference sequence). The CDR3 protein is CSARDRAGAPPGEQYF. In DNA form, the CDR3 reads TGCAGTGCTAGAGATCGGGCGGGAGCCCCTCCAGGAGAGCAGTACTTC.